This T cell receptor (beta chain) was recovered during a study of T cells in Graves' hyperthyroidism and ophthalmopathy. The source material, RNA transcripts, was used to amplify TCR beta CDR3 regions. HTBI primers were employed in a first-round RT-PCR of the TCR CDR3. TCRdb reprocessed the multiplex PCR reads with MiXCR, giving one entry per CDR3 protein. Counted here are fewer than 650,000 distinct CDR3 sequences, approximately 49% occurring once; the ten biggest clones make up about 43%. V was pared by 4 bases and J by 3 bases, with 17 bases of the junction left unmatched. The CDR3 is made up of 20 amino acids. The V gene's germline CDR1 is SGDLS and CDR2 YYNGEE. Those patients with uncontrolled infection, other autoimmune disease, pregnancy or lactation were excluded. The diagnostic basis comprised clinical symptoms, serum thyroxine and TRAb, thyroid ultrasound and orbital computed tomography.

This clonotype was seen many times. Its antigen remains unknown. Whole-study results and caveats: Also found in blood were most expanded thyroid clonotypes above 0.001. In validation, the model predicted ophthalmopathy. These predictions came a median approximately six months before onset.

This clonotype was sampled from an adult woman with Graves' disease, either hyperthyroidism or ophthalmopathy (not recorded which). What was sequenced was peripheral blood or thyroid tissue (not recorded which). V is TRBV9 and J is TRBJ2-5; 14 bases match TRBD2. The CDR3 protein is CASSPGTSGSIGALKETQYF. The CDR3 bases are TGTGCCAGCAGCCCAGGGACTAGCGGGAGCATTGGAGCTCTGAAAGAGACCCAGTACTTC.